What follows is one T cell receptor (beta chain) and its context. Germline V CDR1 and CDR2: MNHNS, SASEGT. This CDR3 has 15 amino acids. The V segment lost 5 bases and the J segment 0 bases; nucleotides outside the gene matches: 3. This specimen comes from a study of shared clonotypes between healthy human individuals. Study in general: Each donor's CD8 memory used one plate, CD8 naive two, each CD4 subset three.

Repertoires were generated with immunoSEQ multiplex PCR, while TCRdb's copy carries only in-frame clones and drops some. Of some 1 million clones in the sample, around 76% are singletons; the top ten hold less than 1.5%. V gene TRBV6-1 combines with J gene TRBJ2-7, with 11 bases aligning to TRBD2. The sequence derives from a man aged 18 to 29 in good health. The sequencing sample was made of memory CD4+ T cells sorted from blood. Subset indicated: CD45RA-negative fraction. The CDR3 is CASSTGTSGSYEQYF. The DNA for the CDR3 is TGTGCCAGCAGTACCGGGACTAGCGGCTCCTACGAGCAGTACTTC.